This record covers a single T cell receptor beta chain. Its antigen is unidentified. The CDR3 totals 13 residues. V was shortened by 6 bases and J by 4 bases, with 13 bases between the two germline ends. Germline values: CDR1 DFQATT, CDR2 SNEGSKA (reference sequence). The data are from a study of T cell repertoires in cytomegalovirus infection. Study-level background: A matching HLA type, together with CMV infection, was signaled by public TCR beta signatures. Whole-study results and caveats: The cumulative frequency of public TCR beta families distinguished individuals who carried CMV together with the relevant HLA. Across the ex vivo response, the dominant clonotypes were HLA-C-restricted CMV-specific TCR beta clonotypes.

TCRdb reanalysed the reads using MiXCR and keeps one entry per CDR3 protein. The profile shows about 46,000 distinct CDR3 sequences, approximately 22% of them singletons. Sequencing was done on a sample of PBMCs, sequenced either directly or after in vitro stimulation (not recorded which). The source is a human donor in good health (CMV status not recorded). Some clones in this sample may be carry-over from other donors' samples. The V and J genes are TRBV20-1 and TRBJ1-5; D is possibly TRBD1 (5 bases). Here the CDR3 reads CSATYRLNQPQHF. In DNA, the CDR3 is TGCAGTGCAACCTACAGGTTGAATCAGCCCCAGCATTTT.